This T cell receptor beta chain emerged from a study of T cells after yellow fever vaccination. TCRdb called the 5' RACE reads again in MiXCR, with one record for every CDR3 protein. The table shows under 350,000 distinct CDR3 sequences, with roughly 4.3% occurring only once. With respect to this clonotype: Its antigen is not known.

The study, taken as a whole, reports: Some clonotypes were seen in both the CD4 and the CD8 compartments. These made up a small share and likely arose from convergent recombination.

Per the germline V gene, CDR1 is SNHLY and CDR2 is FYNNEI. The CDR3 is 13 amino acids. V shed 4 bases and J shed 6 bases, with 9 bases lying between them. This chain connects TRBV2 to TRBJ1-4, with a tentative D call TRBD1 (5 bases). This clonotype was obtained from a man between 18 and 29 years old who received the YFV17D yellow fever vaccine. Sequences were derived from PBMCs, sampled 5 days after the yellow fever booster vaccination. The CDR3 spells CASSGGDDEKLFF. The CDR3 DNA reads TGTGCCAGCAGTGGAGGGGATGATGAAAAACTGTTTTTT.